This TCR beta chain was sequenced for a study of blood T cell repertoires in COVID-19. Study context: Samples of COVID-19 (acute and convalescent) were obtained from the United States, Italy and Spain.

Authors' analysis steps: Amplification from reference gene primers served as the basis for estimated nucleated cell counts. TCRdb's table, derived via immunoSEQ multiplex PCR, lists solely in-frame clones and lacks some. The DNA gave D and trimming, while V, J and clone size come from that table. The table includes more than 150,000 clones, roughly 76% detected once. The receptor's source is a woman of 80 years or more with COVID-19, enrolled during active disease. Sequenced sample: peripheral blood.

The CDR3 loop reads CASSLGQGVIYEQYF. CDR3 bases: TGTGCCAGCAGCTTGGGTCAGGGGGTGATCTACGAGCAGTACTTC. The genes are TRBV5-6 and TRBJ2-7, with 7 bases aligning to TRBD1. The J segment lost 3 bases and the V segment lost 0 bases, leaving 6 bases of the junction unmatched. The germline gives CDR1 SGHDT, CDR2 YYEEEE. The CDR3 runs to 15 residues.